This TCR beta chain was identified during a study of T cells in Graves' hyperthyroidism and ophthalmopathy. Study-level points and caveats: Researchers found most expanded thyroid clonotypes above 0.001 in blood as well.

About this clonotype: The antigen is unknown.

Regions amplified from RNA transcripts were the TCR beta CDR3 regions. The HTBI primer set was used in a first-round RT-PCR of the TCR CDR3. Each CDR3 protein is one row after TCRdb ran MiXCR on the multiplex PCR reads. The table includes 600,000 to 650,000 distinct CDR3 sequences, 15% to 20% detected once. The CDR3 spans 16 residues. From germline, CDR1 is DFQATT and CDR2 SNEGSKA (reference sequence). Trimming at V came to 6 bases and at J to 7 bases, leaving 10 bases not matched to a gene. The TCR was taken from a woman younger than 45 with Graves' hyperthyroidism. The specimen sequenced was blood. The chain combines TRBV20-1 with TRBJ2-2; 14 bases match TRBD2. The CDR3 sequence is CSAPTSGRAWIGELFF. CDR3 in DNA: TGCAGTGCCCCGACTAGCGGGAGGGCCTGGATCGGGGAGCTGTTTTTT.